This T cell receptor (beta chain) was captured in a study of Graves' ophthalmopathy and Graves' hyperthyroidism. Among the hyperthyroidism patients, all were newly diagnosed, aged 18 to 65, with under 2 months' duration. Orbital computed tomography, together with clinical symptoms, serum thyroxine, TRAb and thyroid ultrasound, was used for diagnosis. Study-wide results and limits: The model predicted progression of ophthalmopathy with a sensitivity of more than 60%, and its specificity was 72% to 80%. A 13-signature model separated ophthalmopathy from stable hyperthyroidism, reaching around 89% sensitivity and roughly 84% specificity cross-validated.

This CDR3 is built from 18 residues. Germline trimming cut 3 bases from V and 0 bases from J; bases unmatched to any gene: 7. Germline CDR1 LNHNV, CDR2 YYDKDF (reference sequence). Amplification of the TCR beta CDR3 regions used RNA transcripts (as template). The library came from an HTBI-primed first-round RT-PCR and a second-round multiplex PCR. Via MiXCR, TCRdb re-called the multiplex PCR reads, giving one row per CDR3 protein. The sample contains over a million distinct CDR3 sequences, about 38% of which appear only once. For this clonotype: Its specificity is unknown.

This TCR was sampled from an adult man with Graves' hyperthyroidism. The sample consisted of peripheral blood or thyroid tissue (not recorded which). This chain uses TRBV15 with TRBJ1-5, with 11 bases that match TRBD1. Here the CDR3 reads CATSRPGQGVSSNQPQHF. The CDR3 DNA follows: TGTGCCACCAGCAGGCCGGGACAGGGGGTTTCTAGCAATCAGCCCCAGCATTTT.